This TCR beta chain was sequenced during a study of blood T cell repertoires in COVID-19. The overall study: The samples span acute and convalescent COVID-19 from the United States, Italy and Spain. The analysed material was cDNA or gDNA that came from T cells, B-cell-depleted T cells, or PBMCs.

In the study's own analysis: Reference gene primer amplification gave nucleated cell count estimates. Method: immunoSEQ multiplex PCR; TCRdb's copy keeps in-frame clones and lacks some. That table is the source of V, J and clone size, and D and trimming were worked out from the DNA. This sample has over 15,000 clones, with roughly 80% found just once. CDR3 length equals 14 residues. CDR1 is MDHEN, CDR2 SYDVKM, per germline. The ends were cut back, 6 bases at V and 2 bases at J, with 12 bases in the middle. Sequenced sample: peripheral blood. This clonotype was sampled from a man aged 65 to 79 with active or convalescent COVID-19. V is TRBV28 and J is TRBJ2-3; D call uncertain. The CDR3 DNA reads TGTGCCAGCAGGGGCTCCCACTCCACAGATACGCAGTATTTT. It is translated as CASRGSHSTDTQYF.